Sequencing of this T cell receptor (beta chain) was carried out in a study of tumor-infiltrating lymphocytes in primary liver carcinoma. Study-wide background: The study enrolled male and female patients aged 30 to 69 years. All lesions had stage T1-T3 N0M0 and roughly 4.2 to 10 cm widths. Samples had roughly 3.5 to 8 million productive TCRbeta reads, comparable between tissue types. General study points: It was observed that only about 7-25% of the top clones appeared in every one of the five tumor regions.

From about 19-30 mg of unsorted bulk tissue, DNA and RNA were co-extracted together. In regard to this clonotype: The antigen is unknown. An end of the junction does not agree with germline; a read error may underlie this.

Synthesis of TCR beta cDNA was carried out from 500 ng total RNA with a constant-region primer. A slightly modified ARM-PCR protocol with three nested multiplex PCR rounds produced these TCR beta libraries. A C-beta reverse primer was combined with TRBV1-TRBV30 forward primers in the first two PCR rounds, and each round had 9 to 10 cycles. TCRdb re-called the multiplex PCR reads through MiXCR, storing one row per CDR3 protein. The table lists about 74,000 distinct CDR3 sequences, 60% to 80% of them singletons, with roughly 25% in the top ten. CDR1 and CDR2 from the germline V gene are SGHAT and FQNNGV. This CDR3 comprises 14 residues.

The sample consisted of liver tumor tissue from sampling region 4. Stated subset: tumor region T4, right-lateral pole. The sequence derives from a middle-aged man with primary liver carcinoma and hepatitis B virus infection. The chain employs TRBV11-2 and TRBJ2-5; D ambiguous. Here the CDR3 reads CASSLSVSLETQHF. The CDR3 DNA sequence: TGTGCCAGCAGCTTGAGTGTCAGCTTGGAGACCCAGCACTTC.